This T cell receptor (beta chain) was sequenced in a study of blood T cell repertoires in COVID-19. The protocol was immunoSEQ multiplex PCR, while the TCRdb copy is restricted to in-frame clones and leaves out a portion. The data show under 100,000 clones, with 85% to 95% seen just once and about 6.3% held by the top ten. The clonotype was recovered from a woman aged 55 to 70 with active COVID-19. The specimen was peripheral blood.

This CDR3 reads CASSPGQVVAYEQYF. The CDR3 DNA reads as TGTGCCAGCAGCCCGGGACAGGTGGTGGCCTACGAGCAGTACTTC. V is TRBV5-4 and J is TRBJ2-7, with 8 bases lining up with TRBD1. J was trimmed by 2 bases and V by 4 bases; bases with no gene match: 8. Germline CDR1 and CDR2: SGHNT and YYREEE (reference sequence). The CDR3 spans 15 residues.